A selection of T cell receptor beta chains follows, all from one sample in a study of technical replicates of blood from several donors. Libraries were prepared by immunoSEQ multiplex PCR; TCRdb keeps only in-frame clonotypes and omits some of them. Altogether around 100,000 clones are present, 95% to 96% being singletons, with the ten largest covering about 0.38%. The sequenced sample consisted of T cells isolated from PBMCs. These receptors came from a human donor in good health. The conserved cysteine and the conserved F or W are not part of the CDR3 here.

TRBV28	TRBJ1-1	ASSWGGNTEAF
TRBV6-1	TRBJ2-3	ACALAGDTDTQY
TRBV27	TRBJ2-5	ASTQGVGETQY
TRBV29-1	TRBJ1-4	STPGGRANEKLF
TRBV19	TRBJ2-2	ASSTGLNTGELF
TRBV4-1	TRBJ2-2	ASSRTDRDYTGELF
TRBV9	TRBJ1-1	ASSATGQTLNTEAF
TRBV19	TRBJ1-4	ASSILSPGRGTRDEKLF
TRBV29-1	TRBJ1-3	SVLTPTSGNTIY
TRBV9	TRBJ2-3	ASSALSTDTQY
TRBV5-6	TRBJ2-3	ASSLIGDRASDTQY
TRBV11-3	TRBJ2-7	ASSLVGRGTYEQY
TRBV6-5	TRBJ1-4	ASSYMDSINEKLF
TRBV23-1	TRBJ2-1	VGGREISYNEQF
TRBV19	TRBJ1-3	ASRSQGSGNTIY
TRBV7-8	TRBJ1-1	ASSRIGGPDTEAF
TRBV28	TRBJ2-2	ASSLRVLTGELF
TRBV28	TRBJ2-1	ASSSITGSSYNEQF
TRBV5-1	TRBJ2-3	ASSSPRADTQY
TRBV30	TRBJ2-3	AWSLPGGAGAATQY
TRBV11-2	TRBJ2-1	ASSLVGLAARSYNEQF
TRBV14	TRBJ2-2	ASSQEHRELVGELF
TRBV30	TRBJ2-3	AWSSGGTNTDTQY
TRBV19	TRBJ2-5	ASTPTSAQETQY
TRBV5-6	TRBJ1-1	ASSLFGLNTEAF
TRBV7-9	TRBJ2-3	ASSSSGRTDTQY
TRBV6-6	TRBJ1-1	ASSYTNRGAF
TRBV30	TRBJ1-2	AWSRPLVDHGYT
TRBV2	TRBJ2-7	ASSRQGLSSYEQY
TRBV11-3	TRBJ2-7	ASSSYGTSGSLIYEQY
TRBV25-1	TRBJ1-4	ASSPSQDEKLF
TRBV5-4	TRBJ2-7	ASSFSVSGGYEQY
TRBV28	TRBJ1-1	ASSQTGTEAF